The 17 T cell receptor beta chains listed next were all sequenced from one sample in a study of cytomegalovirus exposure and HLA in healthy donors (dated by TCRdb to about 2017). Libraries were constructed by the immunoSEQ multiplex PCR assay. The multiplex PCR relied on a mix of 60 forward primers for TCR Vbeta segments and 13 reverse primers for TCR Jbeta segments. This immuneACCESS table, as held by TCRdb, lists in-frame sequences with V and J called but not all clones. Of the missing ones, under half trace to an unresolved V gene in checked studies; the others have no known cause. Recorded for this sample are some 150,000 clones; about two thirds of them occurred a single time. 2% to 2.5% of the sample comes from the top ten. Material for sequencing was PBMCs. Source of these receptors: a woman aged 55-75 years in good health and CMV-seropositive.

V and J are TRBV4-2 and TRBJ2-1, with D unresolved. V lost 1 base to trimming and J lost 9 bases, with 19 bases between them. The germline gives CDR1 LGHNA, CDR2 YNFKEQ. There are 16 residues in the CDR3. The CDR3 protein is CASSQGLGGTSGEQFF. CDR3 bases: TGTGCCAGCAGCCAAGGGCTAGGCGGTACAAGTGGTGAGCAGTTCTTC.

The J gene is TRBJ1-3, the V gene TRBV5-1; possible D gene TRBD1, 5 bases. Trimming removed 3 bases at V and 4 bases at J, with 17 bases between. The CDR3 covers 16 residues. The V gene's germline CDR1 is SGHRS and CDR2 YFSETQ. In DNA, the CDR3 is TGCGCCAGCAGCTCTGACCCGCAGGGTTCCGGAAACACCATATATTTT. Its translation is CASSSDPQGSGNTIYF.

The count of this clone is one. This chain uses TRBV5-5 with TRBJ2-1; D gene ambiguous. Deletions cut 3 bases from V and 6 bases from J, with 16 bases between. This CDR3 comprises 15 residues. Per germline, CDR1 SGHKS and CDR2 YYEKEE (reference sequence). CDR3 nucleotides: TGTGCCAGCAGCTCAATTCCACTCGCGGTCAATGAGCAGTTCTTC. Protein product: CASSSIPLAVNEQFF.

The gene calls are TRBV5-1 and TRBJ2-2, with 7 bases that match TRBD1. Germline CDR1 and CDR2: SGHRS and YFSETQ. V dropped 5 bases and J dropped 6; count of bases not matched to a gene: 1. The CDR3 covers 12 residues. CDR3 protein: CASSQGAGELFF. CDR3 in DNA: TGCGCCAGCAGTCAGGGGGCCGGGGAGCTGTTTTTT.

This chain joins TRBV13 and TRBJ2-3, with 7 bases identical to TRBD2. The CDR3 is 16 amino acids. Germline CDR1 is PRHDT and CDR2 is FYEKMQ (reference sequence). The V segment lost 2 bases and the J segment 3 bases; nucleotides outside the gene matches: 8. This chain's CDR3 is CASSLSGGRGTDTQYF. Here the CDR3 DNA reads TGTGCCAGCAGCTTATCAGGCGGGAGAGGGACAGATACGCAGTATTTT.

The chain uses TRBV7-3 and TRBJ2-2; possibly TRBD2 for D (6 bases). Germline V lookup: CDR1 SGHTA, CDR2 FQGTGA. V lost 2 bases and J 8 bases, leaving 9 bases between the germline ends. This CDR3 is 13 amino acids long. The CDR3 spells CASSLSGDGELFF. CDR3 sequence (DNA): TGTGCCAGCAGCTTATCGGGAGATGGGGAGCTGTTTTTT.

This chain connects TRBV7-2 to TRBJ2-5; D may be TRBD1 (6 bases). V was trimmed by 3 bases and J by 2 bases, leaving 13 bases between them. The CDR3 is 15 residues long. Germline CDR1 is SGHTA and CDR2 is FQGNSA. The CDR3 is CASSFLGGQQETQYF. The CDR3 nucleotides read TGTGCCAGCAGCTTCCTTGGGGGCCAGCAAGAGACCCAGTACTTC.

The chain combines TRBV6-1 with TRBJ1-1, with D possibly TRBD1 on 5 matching bases. V was clipped by 2 bases and J by 1 base, with 11 bases between them. The CDR3 totals 15 residues. The germline gives CDR1 MNHNS, CDR2 SASEGT. CDR3 residues: CASSEKWGANTEAFF. The CDR3 DNA follows: TGTGCCAGCAGTGAAAAGTGGGGCGCGAACACTGAAGCTTTCTTT.

This clone was seen a few times. This chain uses TRBV28 with TRBJ1-1; TRBD1 matches at 9 bases. V trimming: 6 bases; J trimming: 0 bases; junction bases outside the gene matches: 5. CDR3 length: 15 residues. CDR1 MDHEN and CDR2 SYDVKM come from the germline V gene. CDR3 sequence: CASRYGTGMNTEAFF. CDR3 sequence (DNA): TGTGCCAGCAGATATGGGACAGGGATGAACACTGAAGCTTTCTTT.

This clone has a count of ten or more. V gene TRBV28 combines with J gene TRBJ1-5; possible D gene TRBD1, 5 bases. CDR1 is MDHEN and CDR2 is SYDVKM in the germline V gene. Trimming removed 6 bases at V and 0 bases at J, with 12 bases between. The CDR3 sequence is 15 residues long. CDR3 sequence reads: CASSLGGGSNQPQHF. In DNA form, the CDR3 reads TGTGCCAGCAGCCTTGGGGGAGGTAGCAATCAGCCCCAGCATTTT.

The chain carries TRBV28 and TRBJ2-7; no clear D. Trimming took 4 bases from V and 4 from J, leaving 8 bases between them. Germline V lookup: CDR1 MDHEN, CDR2 SYDVKM. The CDR3 spans 12 residues. The CDR3 sequence: CASSSTRYEQYF. DNA for the CDR3: TGTGCCAGCAGTTCTACCCGATACGAGCAGTACTTC.

V is TRBV6-5 and J is TRBJ1-5; 7 nucleotides match TRBD1. The CDR3 totals 14 residues. The J segment lost 2 bases and the V segment lost 6 bases, leaving 4 bases of the junction unmatched. CDR1 is MNHEY and CDR2 is SVGAGI in the germline V gene. CDR3 region: CASSSGTGNQPQHF. CDR3 nucleotide sequence: TGTGCCAGCAGCTCCGGGACAGGCAATCAGCCCCAGCATTTT.

The chain uses TRBV7-8 and TRBJ2-7, with D perhaps TRBD1 (7 bases). The length of the CDR3 is 15 residues. The V end was cut by 5 bases, the J end by 4 bases, with 18 bases between. The V gene's germline CDR1 is SGHVS and CDR2 FQNEAQ. In DNA form, the CDR3 reads TGTGCCAGCAGCCCAGGGGGGACCCTAATTTACGAGCAGTACTTC. Its protein is CASSPGGTLIYEQYF. Full variable domain (remainder filled in from reference TRBV7-8 and TRBJ2-7): GAGVSQSPRYKVAKRGQDVALRCDPISGHVSLFWYQQALGQGPEFLTYFQNEAQLDKSGLPSDRFFAERPEGSVSTLKIQRTQQEDSAVYLCASSPGGTLIYEQYFGPGTRLTVT.

About this clone itself: The sample contains more than one DNA sequence encoding this CDR3. The rearrangement joins TRBV5-1 to TRBJ1-2, with unresolved D. The V end was cut by 4 bases, the J end by 2 bases, with 12 bases between. The length of the CDR3 is 14 residues. CDR1 is SGHRS, CDR2 YFSETQ, per germline. The CDR3 here is CASSPTGGNYGYTF. DNA for the CDR3: TGCGCCAGCAGCCCAACTGGAGGAAACTATGGCTACACCTTC.

The chain uses TRBV6-6 and TRBJ1-1; D not certain. CDR3 size: 12 residues. Trimming removed 2 bases at V and 6 bases at J, with 7 bases between. CDR1 MNHNY and CDR2 SVGAGI come from the germline V gene (reference sequence). The CDR3 spells CASSYPGPEAFF. Here the CDR3 DNA reads TGTGCCAGCAGTTACCCAGGCCCTGAAGCTTTCTTT.

V and J are TRBV10-3 and TRBJ1-1; a weak D match, TRBD1 (6 bases). Germline V gene lookup returns CDR1 ENHRY and CDR2 SYGVKD. This CDR3 has 13 amino acids. The V end lost 6 bases, the J end lost 10 bases, and 18 bases lay between the germline ends. The CDR3 nucleotides are TGTGCCATCAGAGAGGGACAATTAGGAAGAGCTTTCTTT. It encodes CAIREGQLGRAFF.

This clone was seen a few times. The CDR3 nucleotides read TGTGCCAGCAACGGACAGGGGAGCAATCAGCCCCAGCATTTT. This sequence encodes CASNGQGSNQPQHF. The chain uses TRBV5-6 and TRBJ1-5, with 9 bases fitting TRBD1. This CDR3 comprises 14 residues. The junction had 2 bases not matched to a gene; V was cut back by 6 bases and J by 1 base. The germline V gene encodes CDR1 SGHDT and CDR2 YYEEEE.